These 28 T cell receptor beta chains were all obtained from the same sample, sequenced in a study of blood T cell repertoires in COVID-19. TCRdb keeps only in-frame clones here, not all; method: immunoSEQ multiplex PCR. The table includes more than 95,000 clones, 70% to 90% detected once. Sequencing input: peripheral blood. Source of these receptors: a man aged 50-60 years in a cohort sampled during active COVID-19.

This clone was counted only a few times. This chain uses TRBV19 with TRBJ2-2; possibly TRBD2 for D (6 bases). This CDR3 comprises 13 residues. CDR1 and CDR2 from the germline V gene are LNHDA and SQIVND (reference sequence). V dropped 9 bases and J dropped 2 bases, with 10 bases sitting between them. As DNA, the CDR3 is TGTGCCAGCGGGGGTTACAACACCGGGGAGCTGTTTTTT. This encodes CASGGYNTGELFF.

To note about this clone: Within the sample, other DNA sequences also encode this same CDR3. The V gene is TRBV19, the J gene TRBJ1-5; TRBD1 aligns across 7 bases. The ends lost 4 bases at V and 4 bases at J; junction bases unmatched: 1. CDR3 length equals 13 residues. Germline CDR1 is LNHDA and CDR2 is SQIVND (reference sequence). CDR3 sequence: CASSRQGNQPQHF. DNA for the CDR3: TGTGCCAGTAGTAGACAGGGTAATCAGCCCCAGCATTTT.

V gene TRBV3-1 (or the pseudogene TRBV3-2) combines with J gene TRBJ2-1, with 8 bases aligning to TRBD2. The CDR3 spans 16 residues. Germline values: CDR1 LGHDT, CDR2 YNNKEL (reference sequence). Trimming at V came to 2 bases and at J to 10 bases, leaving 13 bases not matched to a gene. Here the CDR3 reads CASSQSGGPEIVEQFF. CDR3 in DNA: TGTGCCAGCAGCCAATCGGGGGGGCCGGAGATAGTGGAGCAGTTCTTC.

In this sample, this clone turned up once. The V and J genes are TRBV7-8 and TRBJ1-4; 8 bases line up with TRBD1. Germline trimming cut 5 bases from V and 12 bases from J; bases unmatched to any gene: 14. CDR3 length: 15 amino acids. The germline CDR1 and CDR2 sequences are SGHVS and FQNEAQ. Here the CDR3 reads CASSPVDRGSGELFF. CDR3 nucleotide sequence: TGTGCCAGCAGCCCCGTAGACAGGGGCTCAGGGGAACTGTTTTTT. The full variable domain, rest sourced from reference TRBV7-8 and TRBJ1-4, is GAGVSQSPRYKVAKRGQDVALRCDPISGHVSLFWYQQALGQGPEFLTYFQNEAQLDKSGLPSDRFFAERPEGSVSTLKIQRTQQEDSAVYLCASSPVDRGSGELFFGSGTQLSVL.

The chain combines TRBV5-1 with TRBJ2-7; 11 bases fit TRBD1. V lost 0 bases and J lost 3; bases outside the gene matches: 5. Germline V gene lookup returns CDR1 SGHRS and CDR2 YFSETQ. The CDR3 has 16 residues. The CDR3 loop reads CASSLDGTGGVYEQYF. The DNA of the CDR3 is TGCGCCAGCAGCTTGGATGGGACAGGGGGTGTCTACGAGCAGTACTTC.

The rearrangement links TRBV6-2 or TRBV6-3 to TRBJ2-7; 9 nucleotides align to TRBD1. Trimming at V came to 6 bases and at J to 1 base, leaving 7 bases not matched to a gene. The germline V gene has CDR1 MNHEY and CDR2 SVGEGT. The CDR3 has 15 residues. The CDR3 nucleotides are TGTGCCAGCAGCTCACCGGGACAGGGATCCTACGAGCAGTACGTC. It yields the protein CASSSPGQGSYEQYV.

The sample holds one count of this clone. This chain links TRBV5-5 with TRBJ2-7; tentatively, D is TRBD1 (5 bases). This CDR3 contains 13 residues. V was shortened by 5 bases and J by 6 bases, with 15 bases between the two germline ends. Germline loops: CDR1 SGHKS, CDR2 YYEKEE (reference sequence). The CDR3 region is CASSVQEFREQYV. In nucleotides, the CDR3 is TGTGCCAGCAGTGTACAGGAGTTCCGCGAGCAGTACGTC.

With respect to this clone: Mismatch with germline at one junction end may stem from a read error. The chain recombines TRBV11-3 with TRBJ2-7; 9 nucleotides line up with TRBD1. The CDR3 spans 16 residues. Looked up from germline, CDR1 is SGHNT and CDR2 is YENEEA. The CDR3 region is CASSFPGQGASHEQYF. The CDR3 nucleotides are TGTGCCAGCAGCTTTCCGGGACAGGGAGCCTCCCACGAGCAGTACTTC.

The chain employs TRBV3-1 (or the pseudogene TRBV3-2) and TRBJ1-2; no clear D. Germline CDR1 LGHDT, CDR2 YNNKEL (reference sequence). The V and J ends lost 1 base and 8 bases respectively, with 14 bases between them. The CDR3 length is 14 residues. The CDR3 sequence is CASSQAGGPRGYTF. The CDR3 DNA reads TGTGCCAGCAGCCAAGCTGGCGGGCCTCGGGGCTACACCTTC.

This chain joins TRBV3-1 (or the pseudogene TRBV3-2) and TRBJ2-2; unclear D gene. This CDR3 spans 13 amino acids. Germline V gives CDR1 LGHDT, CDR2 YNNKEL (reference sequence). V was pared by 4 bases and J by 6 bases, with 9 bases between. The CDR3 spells CASSRLSSGELFF. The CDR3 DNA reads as TGTGCCAGCAGCCGTCTGAGCTCCGGGGAGCTGTTTTTT.

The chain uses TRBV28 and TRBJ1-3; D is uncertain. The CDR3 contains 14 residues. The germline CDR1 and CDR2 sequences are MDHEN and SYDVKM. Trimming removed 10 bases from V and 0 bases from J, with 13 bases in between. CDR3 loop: CATLIGGSGNTIYF. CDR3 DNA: TGTGCCACCCTGATCGGAGGCTCTGGAAACACCATATATTTT. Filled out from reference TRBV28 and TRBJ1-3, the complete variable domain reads DVKVTQSSRYLVKRTGEKVFLECVQDMDHENMFWYRQDPGLGLRLIYFSYDVKMKEKGDIPEGYSVSREKKERFSLILESASTNQTSMYLCATLIGGSGNTIYFGEGSWLTVV.

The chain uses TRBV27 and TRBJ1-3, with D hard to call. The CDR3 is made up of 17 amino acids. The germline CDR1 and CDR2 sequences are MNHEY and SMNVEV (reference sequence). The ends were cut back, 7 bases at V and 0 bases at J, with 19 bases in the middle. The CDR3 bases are TGTGCCAGCACCCCCCGTGGCAGTCCTAGCTCTGGAAACACCATATATTTT. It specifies CASTPRGSPSSGNTIYF.

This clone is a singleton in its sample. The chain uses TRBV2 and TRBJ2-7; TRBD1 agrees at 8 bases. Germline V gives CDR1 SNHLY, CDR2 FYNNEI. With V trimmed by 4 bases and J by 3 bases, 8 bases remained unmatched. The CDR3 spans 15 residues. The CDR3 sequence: CASSVQGQVSYEQYV. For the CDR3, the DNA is TGTGCCAGCAGTGTTCAGGGACAGGTTAGCTACGAGCAGTACGTC.

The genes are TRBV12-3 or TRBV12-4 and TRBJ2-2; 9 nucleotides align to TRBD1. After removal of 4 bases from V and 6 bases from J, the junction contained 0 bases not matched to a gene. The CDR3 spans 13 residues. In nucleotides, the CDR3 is TGTGCCAGCAGTTGGACAGGGGCCGGGGAGCTGTTTTTT. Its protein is CASSWTGAGELFF.

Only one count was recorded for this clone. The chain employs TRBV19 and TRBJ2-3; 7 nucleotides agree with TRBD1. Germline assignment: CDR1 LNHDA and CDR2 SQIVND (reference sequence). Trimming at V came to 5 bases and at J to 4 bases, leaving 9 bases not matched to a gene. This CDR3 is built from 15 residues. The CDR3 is CASSDWTGRADTQYF. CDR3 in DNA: TGTGCCAGTAGTGATTGGACAGGCAGGGCAGATACGCAGTATTTT.

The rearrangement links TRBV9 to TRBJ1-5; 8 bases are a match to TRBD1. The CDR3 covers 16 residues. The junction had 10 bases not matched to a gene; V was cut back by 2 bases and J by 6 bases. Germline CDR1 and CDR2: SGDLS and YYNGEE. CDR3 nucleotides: TGTGCCAGCAGCGTGAGTACAGGGGGATTGGGTCAGCCCCAGCATTTT. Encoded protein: CASSVSTGGLGQPQHF.

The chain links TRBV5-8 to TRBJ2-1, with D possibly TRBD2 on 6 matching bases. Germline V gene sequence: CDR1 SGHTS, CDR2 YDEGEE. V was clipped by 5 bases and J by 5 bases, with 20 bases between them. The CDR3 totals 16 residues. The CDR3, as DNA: TGTGCCAGCAGGCCGCCCCTTCGTGGGGGGAACAATGAGCAGTTCTTC. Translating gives CASRPPLRGGNNEQFF. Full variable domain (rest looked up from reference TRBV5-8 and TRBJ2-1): EAGVTQSPTHLIKTRGQQATLRCSPISGHTSVYWYQQALGLGLQFLLWYDEGEERNRGNFPPRFSGRQFPNYSSELNVNALELEDSALYLCASRPPLRGGNNEQFFGPGTRLTVL.

CDR3 coding DNA: TGTGCCAGCACTGAGAGGTATACGCAGTATTTT. Protein: CASTERYTQYF. The V call is TRBV2, the J call TRBJ2-3; D is ambiguous. Germline V gene lookup returns CDR1 SNHLY and CDR2 FYNNEI. V was clipped by 7 bases and J by 7 bases, with 9 bases between them. CDR3 size: 11 residues.

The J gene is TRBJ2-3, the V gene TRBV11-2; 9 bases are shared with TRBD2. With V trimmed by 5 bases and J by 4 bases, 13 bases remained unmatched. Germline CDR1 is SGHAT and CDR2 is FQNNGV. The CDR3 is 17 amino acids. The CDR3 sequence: CASSARARASGADTQYF. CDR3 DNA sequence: TGTGCCAGCAGCGCCAGGGCCAGGGCTAGCGGGGCAGATACGCAGTATTTT.

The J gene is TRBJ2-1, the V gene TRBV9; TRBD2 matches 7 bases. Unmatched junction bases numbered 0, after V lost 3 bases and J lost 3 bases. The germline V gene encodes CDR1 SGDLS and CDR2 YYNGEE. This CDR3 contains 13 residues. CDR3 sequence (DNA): TGTGCCAGCAGCGGGGACTACTACAATGAGCAGTTCTTC. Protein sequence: CASSGDYYNEQFF.

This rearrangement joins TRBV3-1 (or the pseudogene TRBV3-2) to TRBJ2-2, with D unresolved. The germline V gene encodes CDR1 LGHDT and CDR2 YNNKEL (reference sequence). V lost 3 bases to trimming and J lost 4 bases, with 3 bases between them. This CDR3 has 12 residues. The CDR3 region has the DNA TGTGCCAGCAGCCACCTCACCGGGGAGCTGTTTTTT. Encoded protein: CASSHLTGELFF.

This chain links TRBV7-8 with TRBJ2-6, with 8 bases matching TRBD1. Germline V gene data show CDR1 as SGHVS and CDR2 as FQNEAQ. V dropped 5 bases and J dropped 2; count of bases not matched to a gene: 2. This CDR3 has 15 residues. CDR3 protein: CASSPRGPGANVLTF. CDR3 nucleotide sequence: TGTGCCAGCAGCCCCAGGGGGCCTGGGGCCAACGTCCTGACTTTC. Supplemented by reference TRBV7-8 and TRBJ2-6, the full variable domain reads GAGVSQSPRYKVAKRGQDVALRCDPISGHVSLFWYQQALGQGPEFLTYFQNEAQLDKSGLPSDRFFAERPEGSVSTLKIQRTQQEDSAVYLCASSPRGPGANVLTFGAGSRLTVL.

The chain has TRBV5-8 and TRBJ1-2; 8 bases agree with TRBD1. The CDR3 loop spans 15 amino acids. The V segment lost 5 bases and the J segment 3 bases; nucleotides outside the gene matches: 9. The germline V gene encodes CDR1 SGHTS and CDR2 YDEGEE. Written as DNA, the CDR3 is TGTGCCAGCAGACGCTCCGGACAGGGAGACTATGGCTACACCTTC. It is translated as CASRRSGQGDYGYTF.

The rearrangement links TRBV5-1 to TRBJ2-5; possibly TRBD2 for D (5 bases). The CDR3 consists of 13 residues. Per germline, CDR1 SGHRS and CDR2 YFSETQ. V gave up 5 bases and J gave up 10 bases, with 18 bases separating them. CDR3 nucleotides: TGCGCCAGCAGTACAGAACCCCGAGCGGACCAGTACTTC. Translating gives CASSTEPRADQYF.

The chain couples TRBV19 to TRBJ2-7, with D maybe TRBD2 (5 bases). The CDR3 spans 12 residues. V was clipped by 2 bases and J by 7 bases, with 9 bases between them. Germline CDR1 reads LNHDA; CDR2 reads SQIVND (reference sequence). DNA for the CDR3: TGTGCCAGTAGTATACTAGCTGGGGAGCAGTACTTC. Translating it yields CASSILAGEQYF.

The CDR3 DNA reads as TGCGCCAGCAGCCGAACCCACCAGGCAGGCGGGGGAATTGGAGAGACCCAGTACTTC. Translating it yields CASSRTHQAGGGIGETQYF. This chain joins TRBV4-3 and TRBJ2-5, with 7 bases aligning to TRBD2. There are 19 residues in the CDR3. V lost 4 bases and J lost 4; bases outside the gene matches: 21. The V gene's germline CDR1 is LGHNA and CDR2 YSLEER.

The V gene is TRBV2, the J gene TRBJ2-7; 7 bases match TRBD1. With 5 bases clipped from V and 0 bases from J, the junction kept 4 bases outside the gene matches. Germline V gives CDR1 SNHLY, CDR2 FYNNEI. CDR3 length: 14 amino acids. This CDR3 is CASSTGATSYEQYV. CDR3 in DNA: TGTGCCAGCAGTACAGGGGCTACCTCCTACGAGCAGTACGTC.

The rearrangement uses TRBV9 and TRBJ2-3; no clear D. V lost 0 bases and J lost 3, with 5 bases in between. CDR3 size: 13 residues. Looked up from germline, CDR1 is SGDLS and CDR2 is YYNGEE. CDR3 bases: TGTGCCAGCAGCGTAGGTGTAACAGATACGCAGTATTTT. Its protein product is CASSVGVTDTQYF. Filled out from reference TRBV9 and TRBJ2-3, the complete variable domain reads DSGVTQTPKHLITATGQRVTLRCSPRSGDLSVYWYQQSLDQGLQFLIQYYNGEERAKGNILERFSAQQFPDLHSELNLSSLELGDSALYFCASSVGVTDTQYFGPGTRLTVL.